This note documents a single T cell receptor beta chain sequence. This sample was taken from a study of blood T cell repertoires in COVID-19. Trimming shortened V by 0 bases and J by 0 bases, and 15 bases separated the two germline ends. The germline V gene has CDR1 MGHRA and CDR2 YSYEKL. This CDR3 spans 18 amino acids. Under the authors' procedure: Reference gene primer amplification yielded estimated nucleated cell counts. Profiled with immunoSEQ multiplex PCR; TCRdb holds only in-frame clones, not every one. V and J calls and clone size follow that table, whereas D and trimming were derived from the DNA. The sample has just under 55,000 clones; just over 90% are singletons.

Sequencing was carried out using peripheral blood. The receptor comes from a middle-aged woman with active COVID-19. This chain connects TRBV4-1 to TRBJ1-3; perhaps TRBD1 as D (5 bases). The CDR3 DNA reads as TGCGCCAGCAGCCAAGATCAGGGAGTGGGGGGCTCTGGAAACACCATATATTTT. Its protein is CASSQDQGVGGSGNTIYF.